The entry that follows covers one T cell receptor beta chain sequence. Its antigen is not identified. These data originate in a study of OX40 agonist ivuxolimab in advanced cancers. Overall study: The patients' treatment was ivuxolimab, an agonistic anti-OX40 (CD134) antibody. Findings of the study overall: Averaged across samples, CD8+ T cells carried more expanded clones than CD4+ did.

Germline V gene sequence: CDR1 LNHDA, CDR2 SQIVND (reference sequence). Between the trimmed V and J ends, which lost 6 bases and 1 base, there was a span of 12 bases. This CDR3 region has 14 residues. The table came from immunoSEQ multiplex PCR; TCRdb's copy has only in-frame clones and leaves some out. Of tens of thousands of clones in the sample, roughly nine tenths were seen once. This TCR came from an adult with an advanced solid tumor such as melanoma, head and neck, liver or kidney cancer. Here the sequenced sample was CD4+ or CD8+ T cells sorted from blood, taken in a trial of the OX40 agonist ivuxolimab. The chain has TRBV19 and TRBJ1-1; perhaps TRBD1 as D (5 bases). The CDR3 coding sequence is TGTGCCAGTAGGCGGGGGGAGGGGAACACTGAAGCTTTCTTT. Its protein is CASRRGEGNTEAFF.